This T cell receptor (beta chain) was sequenced in a study of control samples from healthy donors and cancer patients. The assay was immunoSEQ multiplex PCR, and TCRdb's table has in-frame clones only and misses some. The sample has 120,000 or so clones; more than 75% are singletons. Germline V gene data show CDR1 as LNHDA and CDR2 as SQIVND (reference sequence). This CDR3 spans 18 amino acids. V shed 5 bases and J shed 6 bases, with 25 bases lying between them. Sequencing input: blood. The TCR comes from a man between 18 and 35 years old in good health. The V call is TRBV19, the J call TRBJ2-2; D may be TRBD1 or TRBD2 (6 bases each). The DNA of the CDR3 is TGTGCCAGTAGTGCTGGACTAAACAAGGGGGTAGCGCCCGGGGAGCTGTTTTTT. This sequence encodes CASSAGLNKGVAPGELFF.